The entry that follows covers one T cell receptor beta chain sequence. Its specificity is not known. The use of a sample-barcoded 5' primer and a J-beta primer mix characterized a second PCR of roughly 6 to 11 cycles. Researchers report that a template-switch adaptor with 12 random nucleotides tagged each cDNA molecule. Any given sample supplied a minimum of 3 million CDR3-containing paired-end reads. From the 5' RACE reads, TCRdb called clonotypes with MiXCR, one entry per CDR3 protein. Of 700,000 to 1,000,000 distinct CDR3 sequences in the sample, 40% to 50% were seen once. The data were obtained in a study of blood T cells in healthy people across ages. Germline V lookup: CDR1 SGDLS, CDR2 YYNGEE. Trimming took off 3 bases at V and 5 bases at J, with 14 bases between the two ends. The CDR3 is made up of 14 amino acids. General observations from the study: Among long-lived donors, naive CD4+ cells were more numerous and diversity higher than in aged donors.

The chain employs TRBV9 and TRBJ2-5; D may correspond to TRBD1 or TRBD2 (5 bases each). The TCR comes from a man between 60 and 70 years old in good health. The sample taken for sequencing was blood. The CDR3 is CASSAGTRGETQYF. CDR3 coding DNA: TGTGCCAGCAGCGCCGGGACCCGAGGCGAGACCCAGTACTTC.